Detailed here is one T cell receptor (beta chain). Its antigen has not been determined. No much larger clone exists at a distance of one base, and base qualities are not known. The 39 donors, aged about 6 to 100 years, were systemically healthy Caucasian individuals from Russia. Each donor gave ten milliliters of peripheral blood, collected into EDTA-treated Vacutainer tubes. Ficoll-Paque density-gradient centrifugation was used to isolate PBMCs, with at least 6 million obtained per sample. Trizol reagent was used to extract total RNA from the PBMCs, yielding at least 5 micrograms per sample. For every donor, an aliquot of PBMCs went through flow cytometry to measure the percentages of naive CD45RAhigh/CD27high T cells. The record originates from a study of blood T cells in healthy people across ages (dated by TCRdb to 2015 to 2017). Study-wide context: In model experiments, template switching captured about one uniquely barcoded TCR beta cDNA molecule for every two T cells. The study measured age-related changes in TCR beta repertoire diversity using deep sequencing normalized with unique cDNA molecular identifiers. Donors of different ages were randomly distributed across sequencing lanes to avoid experimental bias. Two additional independent replicas of 1 million unique cDNA reads from the same blood draw were analyzed for two donors (one aged 18 to 30 and one aged 80 or older). The donors were split into four age groups: young (average about 15 years), middle-aged (roughly 39), aged (about 56) and long-lived (more than 80).

Libraries were constructed by 5' RACE. Sequencing was carried out with an Illumina HiSeq 2500. A second PCR of about 7 to 12 cycles was performed with a sample-barcoded 5' primer and a J-beta primer mix. A template-switch 5' adaptor carrying 12 random nucleotides introduced a unique molecular identifier onto each TCR beta cDNA molecule. Each sample yielded at least 2.5 million CDR3-containing paired-end reads. First-strand cDNA synthesis was performed from all RNA using the Mint cDNA synthesis kit, with priming by a TRBC-specific oligonucleotide. Following uracil-DNA glycosylase treatment, a first 18-cycle PCR with universal primers M1SS and BC2_uni_R was performed on all cDNA. The study's own analysis went as follows. For normalization, 1 million high-quality reads, each with a distinct molecular identifier, were randomly selected from each sample. Instead of being binned into consensus sequences, reads with shared molecular identifiers were discarded. CDR3 identification, clonotype clustering and error correction used MiTCR with a Q25 quality threshold and the strictest error-elimination algorithm. A nonparametric unseen species model using Euler transformation provided a lower-bound estimate of total TCR beta diversity. Clones were called with MiXCR by TCRdb after fastp trimmed the public reads at Q25, and only in-frame beta chains were retained. When rows share a CDR3 protein, they turn into one entry using the most common DNA and genes. TCRdb, not the original authors, processed these V and J calls. The sample table records some 1.5 million distinct CDR3 sequences; 42% of these occur just once. The ten top clones hold 4% of the sample.

Study-wide conclusions, independent of this receptor: The percentage of naive T cells measured by flow cytometry correlated strongly with observed TCR beta diversity. Estimates of total diversity from one million sequenced T cells were regarded as lower bounds and underestimates. Bulk unsorted PBMC profiling prevented conclusive comparison of naive and antigen-experienced compartments. As age increased, observed TCR beta diversity per million T cells dropped in a roughly linear way, and a significant reduction was already evident by age 40. Compared with the aged group, the long-lived group had more naive CD4+ T cells, fewer expanded clones and increased TCR diversity, suggesting age selection. The CMV infection status of donors was not known, potentially confounding age-related changes in expanded clonotypes.

The CDR3, cysteine through phenylalanine, is 20 amino acids long. The entry retains the CDR3 DNA only, 60 bases that are in frame from base 1. CDR1 and CDR2 were assigned from the germline V gene as MNHNS and SASEGT. V loses 5 bases at its end and J loses 8 bases; junction bases beyond the gene matches: 20. This receptor chain uses TRBV6-1 and TRBJ2-1; 14 junctional bases match TRBD2. Input material: blood. This receptor was obtained from a woman younger than 30 in good health. Here the CDR3 is given as CASSPRLFTGTSGSYDEQFF. Here is the DNA: TGTGCCAGCAGTCCCCGACTCTTTACCGGGACTAGCGGGAGTTACGATGAGCAGTTCTTC.